A single sample is the source of the 6 T cell receptor beta chains below, sequenced in a study of blood T cell repertoires in COVID-19. TCRdb's table, derived via immunoSEQ multiplex PCR, lists solely in-frame clones and lacks some. The sample lists 220,000 or so clones, 80% to 85% occurring once. Material for sequencing was PBMCs or T cells enriched from blood (not recorded which). These receptors were collected from a middle-aged woman who had recovered from COVID-19.

The V call is TRBV5-1, the J call TRBJ2-2; possibly TRBD2 for D (6 bases). The germline V gene encodes CDR1 SGHRS and CDR2 YFSETQ. V lost 5 bases and J 8 bases, leaving 16 bases between the germline ends. This CDR3 is 14 amino acids long. The CDR3 is CASRPGLSKGELFF. The CDR3 nucleotides are TGCGCCAGCAGACCCGGACTATCTAAGGGGGAGCTGTTTTTT.

The DNA of the CDR3 is TGTGCCAGCAGCTACAGGGGTACTAGCACAGATACGCAGTATTTT. It is translated as CASSYRGTSTDTQYF. The chain links TRBV27 to TRBJ2-3, with 7 bases fitting TRBD1. CDR3 size: 15 residues. Trimming cost V 6 bases and J 0 bases; bases outside gene matches: 6. CDR1 is MNHEY, CDR2 SMNVEV, per germline (reference sequence).

The V and J genes are TRBV27 and TRBJ2-6, with 8 bases aligning to TRBD1. This CDR3 is built from 15 residues. Germline assignment: CDR1 MNHEY and CDR2 SMNVEV (reference sequence). V lost 4 bases and J lost 2; bases outside the gene matches: 1. CDR3 coding DNA: TGTGCCAGCAGTTCAGGGGGCGCTGGGGCCAACGTCCTGACTTTC. Its protein product is CASSSGGAGANVLTF.

This clone was found a few times. This rearrangement joins TRBV5-6 to TRBJ2-7, with D possibly TRBD2 on 5 matching bases. From germline, CDR1 is SGHDT and CDR2 YYEEEE. The CDR3 totals 11 residues. CDR3 loop: CASRDPAGPDV. DNA of the CDR3: TGTGCCAGCAGAGACCCCGCGGGCCCCGACGTC.

V and J are TRBV28 and TRBJ1-2; D gene ambiguous. CDR3 length: 14 amino acids. Between the trimmed V and J ends, which lost 3 bases and 0 bases, there was a span of 8 bases. In germline, CDR1 is MDHEN, CDR2 SYDVKM. CDR3 region: CASSFREANYGYTF. DNA of the CDR3: TGTGCCAGCAGTTTCCGGGAAGCTAACTATGGCTACACCTTC.

This chain links TRBV19 with TRBJ1-3, with D possibly matching TRBD1 (5 bases). Germline assignment: CDR1 LNHDA and CDR2 SQIVND (reference sequence). The CDR3 length is 13 residues. Between the trimmed V and J ends, which lost 11 bases and 2 bases, there was a span of 13 bases. The CDR3 DNA reads TGTGCCCATAAAGGGGAGGCTGGAAACACCATATATTTT. Translated: CAHKGEAGNTIYF.